This TCR beta chain was obtained from a study of blood T cell repertoires in COVID-19. In the original processing: Amplifying reference gene primers gave estimates of nucleated cell counts. This table comes from immunoSEQ multiplex PCR, and its TCRdb copy is limited to in-frame clones, with some not included. V and J calls and clone size follow that table, whereas D and trimming were derived from the DNA. The data hold 150,000 to 250,000 clones, with roughly 94% observed a single time. CDR1 is MGHRA, CDR2 YSYEKL, per germline. Trimming at V came to 4 bases and at J to 1 base, leaving 5 bases not matched to a gene. The CDR3 is made up of 18 amino acids. Followed over time, Seattle patients had been enrolled while infection was active.

This TCR derives from a man aged 25-40 years with COVID-19, enrolled during active disease. The material sequenced was peripheral blood. The V and J genes are TRBV4-1 and TRBJ2-4; 15 positions agree with TRBD2. CDR3 sequence reads: CASSRGLAGGPAKNIQYF. Written as DNA, the CDR3 is TGCGCCAGCAGCCGCGGACTAGCGGGGGGGCCCGCCAAAAACATTCAGTACTTC.